This T cell receptor (beta chain) was sequenced in a study of circulating and synovial CD4+ cells in juvenile arthritis. Study-wide findings and caveats: T cell genome counts differed by at least an order of magnitude between CPL and CD4 samples. Vbeta family usage analysis did not detect the pathogenic-like versus bulk difference.

Remarks on this clone: Its target is not known.

Profiling relied on immunoSEQ multiplex PCR, and the TCRdb table lists in-frame clones only, not all of them. The sample has approximately 15,000 clones, 91% seen once. Sequenced samples came from active juvenile idiopathic arthritis patients. CDR1 is SGHTA and CDR2 is FQGNSA in the germline V gene. The CDR3 loop spans 11 amino acids. V lost 3 bases and J 7 bases, leaving 3 bases between the germline ends. The sequencing input was CD4+ T cells from blood. This clonotype was sampled from a human donor with juvenile idiopathic arthritis. The rearrangement joins TRBV7-2 to TRBJ1-4; D is unclear. This CDR3 reads CASSLSEKLFF. CDR3 in DNA: TGTGCCAGCAGCTTGAGTGAAAAACTGTTTTTT.